This T cell receptor beta chain was captured by sequencing in a study of T cells in Graves' hyperthyroidism and ophthalmopathy. General observations from the study: Most thyroid clonotypes expanded above 0.001 were also detected in blood.

Amplification of TCR beta CDR3 regions was performed using RNA transcripts as template. The study used the HTBI primer set for a first-round RT-PCR of the TCR CDR3. MiXCR, run by TCRdb on the multiplex PCR reads, gives a single entry per CDR3 protein. This table holds hundreds of thousands of distinct CDR3 sequences, more than 20% found once. Losses at the gene ends were 0 bases for V and 4 bases for J; bases not matched to a gene: 4. The CDR3 extends over 15 amino acids. Germline CDR1 is SGHRS and CDR2 is YFSETQ. This clonotype appeared a few times. The antigen is unknown. What was sequenced was blood. This clonotype originated in a man aged 30 to 39 with Graves' ophthalmopathy. The genes are TRBV5-1 and TRBJ2-1; TRBD2 aligns across 7 bases. The CDR3 region has the DNA TGCGCCAGCAGCTTGGGGGGGGGTCAGTACAATGAGCAGTTCTTC. Its protein is CASSLGGGQYNEQFF. Full variable domain (outside the CDR3, taken from reference TRBV5-1 and TRBJ2-1): KAGVTQTPRYLIKTRGQQVTLSCSPISGHRSVSWYQQTPGQGLQFLFEYFSETQRNKGNFPGRFSGRQFSNSRSEMNVSTLELGDSALYLCASSLGGGQYNEQFFGPGTRLTVL.